This entry lists 21 T cell receptor beta chains sequenced from one sample in a study of T cell responses to AZD1222 COVID-19 vaccine. The method was immunoSEQ multiplex PCR; TCRdb's version includes in-frame clones alone and lacks a portion of them. Among 90,000 to 130,000 clones listed, nearly 90% were seen once. The sequencing used peripheral blood, collected on day 0 of AZD1222 vaccination. The source of these receptors is an adult in good health.

The chain recombines TRBV19 with TRBJ1-4, with TRBD1 matching 7 bases. The J segment lost 5 bases and the V segment lost 8 bases, leaving 8 bases of the junction unmatched. The CDR3 spans 14 residues. The germline V gene encodes CDR1 LNHDA and CDR2 SQIVND (reference sequence). In nucleotides, the CDR3 is TGTGCCAGTCTTGACAGGGCAGGGAATGAAAAACTGTTTTTT. Its translation is CASLDRAGNEKLFF.

The J gene is TRBJ2-2, the V gene TRBV9; 11 bases map to TRBD2. The ends lost 2 bases at V and 6 bases at J; junction bases unmatched: 9. The CDR3 extends over 17 amino acids. Germline assignment: CDR1 SGDLS and CDR2 YYNGEE. This CDR3 is CASSVTPTSGTAGELFF. For the CDR3, the DNA is TGTGCCAGCAGCGTTACACCGACTAGCGGGACGGCCGGGGAGCTGTTTTTT.

There are a few counts of this clone. The chain uses TRBV28 and TRBJ1-2; 7 bases map to TRBD1. The V and J ends lost 1 base and 1 base, in that order; junction bases with no gene match: 3. CDR1 MDHEN and CDR2 SYDVKM come from the germline V gene. The CDR3 consists of 15 residues. CDR3 nucleotides: TGTGCCAGCAGTTTATCCCAGGGGGGTAACTATGGCTACACCTTC. The encoded protein is CASSLSQGGNYGYTF.

With regard to this clone: Other DNA sequences in the same sample also yield this CDR3. The chain joins TRBV28 to TRBJ2-7; D perhaps matches TRBD2 (6 bases). The germline CDR1 and CDR2 sequences are MDHEN and SYDVKM. The V and J ends lost 2 bases and 2 bases respectively, with 13 bases between them. CDR3 length: 15 amino acids. CDR3 bases: TGTGCCAGCAGTTTACCCGGGGGACCTACCTACGAGCAGTACTTC. Protein sequence: CASSLPGGPTYEQYF.

The chain has TRBV2 and TRBJ1-4; TRBD1 agrees at 7 bases. V gave up 4 bases and J gave up 7 bases; unmatched junction bases: 6. CDR3 length equals 14 residues. Germline CDR1 SNHLY, CDR2 FYNNEI. The CDR3 DNA reads TGTGCCAGCAGTGGCGCAGGGGGGGCTGAAAAACTGTTTTTT. Its protein product is CASSGAGGAEKLFF.

The chain uses TRBV18 and TRBJ2-7; D possibly corresponds to TRBD1 (5 bases). The V gene's germline CDR1 is KGHSH and CDR2 LQKENI. The CDR3 has 14 residues. V was trimmed by 8 bases and J by 2 bases, leaving 16 bases between them. The CDR3 region has the DNA TGTGCCAGCGCCAGGGTTGGGCAGGCCTACGAGCAGTACTTC. This sequence encodes CASARVGQAYEQYF.

This chain links TRBV28 with TRBJ1-6; TRBD1 might be the D (5 bases). The CDR3 consists of 14 residues. Looked up from germline, CDR1 is MDHEN and CDR2 is SYDVKM. Trimming shortened V by 3 bases and J by 9 bases, and 12 bases separated the two germline ends. CDR3 sequence: CASSLGRGSSPLHF. CDR3 DNA: TGTGCCAGCAGTTTGGGGCGGGGGAGTTCACCCCTCCACTTT.

The V and J genes are TRBV24-1 and TRBJ2-1; TRBD1 matches 7 bases. V dropped 4 bases and J dropped 4; count of bases not matched to a gene: 6. In germline, CDR1 is KGHDR, CDR2 SFDVKD. The CDR3 spans 15 residues. CDR3 loop: CATSDPGTDYNEQFF. DNA for the CDR3: TGTGCCACCAGTGACCCCGGGACAGATTACAATGAGCAGTTCTTC.

V gene TRBV19 combines with J gene TRBJ2-5; no clear D gene. The CDR3 covers 13 residues. Germline CDR1 and CDR2: LNHDA and SQIVND (reference sequence). V lost 1 base and J 4 bases, leaving 7 bases between the germline ends. The DNA for the CDR3 is TGTGCCAGTAGTATAGCAGTAGGAGAGACCCAGTACTTC. Encoded protein: CASSIAVGETQYF.

The rearrangement uses TRBV7-9 and TRBJ1-4; possibly TRBD1 for D (6 bases). The CDR3 contains 15 residues. V gave up 3 bases and J gave up 7 bases, with 15 bases separating them. Germline V gene data show CDR1 as SEHNR and CDR2 as FQNEAQ (reference sequence). The CDR3: CASSFSGRGGEKLFF. In DNA, the CDR3 is TGTGCCAGCAGCTTTTCGGGCCGAGGGGGTGAAAAACTGTTTTTT.

On this clone itself: Other DNA sequences from this sample encode an identical CDR3 as well. The chain has TRBV19 and TRBJ1-1, with D possibly being TRBD1 (6 bases). CDR1 is LNHDA and CDR2 is SQIVND in the germline V gene (reference sequence). V dropped 1 base and J dropped 5 bases, with 14 bases sitting between them. The CDR3 totals 15 residues. The CDR3 sequence is CASSIGGGARTEAFF. CDR3 coding DNA: TGTGCCAGTAGTATAGGAGGGGGGGCGAGAACTGAAGCTTTCTTT.

This clone came up once. DNA for the CDR3: TGTGCCAGCAGTTACCTGGGACCTGCGAACACCGGGGAGCTGTTTTTT. Protein sequence: CASSYLGPANTGELFF. The gene calls are TRBV6-5 and TRBJ2-2; the D call may be TRBD1 or TRBD2 (5 bases each). Germline CDR1 reads MNHEY; CDR2 reads SVGAGI. Trimming took off 2 bases at V and 0 bases at J, with 10 bases between the two ends. The CDR3 contains 16 residues.

The CDR3 spells CASRRGEGGLSPLHF. CDR3 nucleotides: TGTGCCAGCAGACGAGGAGAGGGGGGACTTTCACCCCTCCACTTT. The chain combines TRBV3-1 (or the pseudogene TRBV3-2) with TRBJ1-6, with D perhaps TRBD1 (6 bases). Germline V CDR1 and CDR2: LGHDT, YNNKEL (reference sequence). V lost 6 bases to trimming and J lost 9 bases, with 18 bases between them. The CDR3 extends over 15 amino acids.

V is TRBV28 and J is TRBJ2-7; 8 positions agree with TRBD1. The V segment lost 6 bases and the J segment 3 bases; nucleotides outside the gene matches: 4. CDR1 and CDR2 from the germline V gene are MDHEN and SYDVKM. The CDR3 has 13 amino acids. CDR3 sequence: CASSAGGFYEQYF. The DNA for the CDR3 is TGTGCCAGCAGCGCAGGGGGCTTCTACGAGCAGTACTTC.

The J gene is TRBJ2-7, the V gene TRBV18; D may be TRBD1 or TRBD2 (6 bases each). The V end was cut by 0 bases, the J end by 0 bases, with 15 bases between. Germline loops: CDR1 KGHSH, CDR2 LQKENI. The CDR3 contains 17 residues. CDR3 residues: CASSPPNGGPSSYEQYF. The CDR3 region has the DNA TGTGCCAGCTCACCACCTAACGGGGGCCCCAGCTCCTACGAGCAGTACTTC. Variable domain in full (rest from reference TRBV18 and TRBJ2-7): NAGVMQNPRHLVRRRGQEARLRCSPMKGHSHVYWYRQLPEEGLKFMVYLQKENIIDESGMPKERFSAEFPKEGPSILRIQQVVRGDSAAYFCASSPPNGGPSSYEQYFGPGTRLTVT.

This chain joins TRBV18 and TRBJ1-1, with D unresolved. The CDR3 consists of 12 residues. Trimming left V 3 bases short and J 2 bases short, with 4 bases between. Germline V gives CDR1 KGHSH, CDR2 LQKENI. CDR3 amino acids: CASSPRNTEAFF. The DNA for the CDR3 is TGTGCCAGCTCACCTCGTAACACTGAAGCTTTCTTT.

The chain links TRBV7-8 to TRBJ2-7; 7 nucleotides agree with TRBD1. The CDR3 extends over 11 amino acids. Trimming removed 5 bases from V and 7 bases from J; junction bases left unmatched: 2. Germline V gives CDR1 SGHVS, CDR2 FQNEAQ. The CDR3 here is CASSLGQEQYF. The CDR3 bases are TGTGCCAGCAGCCTGGGACAGGAGCAGTACTTC.

The chain recombines TRBV19 with TRBJ2-7; 11 nucleotides line up with TRBD1. CDR1 LNHDA and CDR2 SQIVND come from the germline V gene (reference sequence). CDR3 length: 15 amino acids. Germline trimming cut 4 bases from V and 4 bases from J; bases unmatched to any gene: 6. The CDR3 sequence is CASSKWTGGMYEQYF. In DNA, the CDR3 is TGTGCCAGTAGTAAATGGACAGGGGGCATGTACGAGCAGTACTTC.

CDR3 residues: CASTLWGRNYGYTF. The CDR3 DNA follows: TGTGCCAGTACCCTGTGGGGCAGAAACTATGGCTACACCTTC. The chain couples TRBV19 to TRBJ1-2; D is perhaps TRBD1 (5 bases). The CDR3 loop spans 14 amino acids. V was pared by 7 bases and J by 2 bases, with 14 bases between. Looked up from germline, CDR1 is LNHDA and CDR2 is SQIVND (reference sequence).

This chain joins TRBV5-1 and TRBJ2-3, with 12 bases lining up with TRBD2. Germline lookup yields CDR1 SGHRS and CDR2 YFSETQ. This CDR3 comprises 16 residues. Trimming removed 5 bases from V and 0 bases from J; junction bases left unmatched: 4. The CDR3 spells CASRVGLAGSTDTQYF. The DNA for the CDR3 is TGCGCCAGCAGGGTAGGACTAGCGGGGAGCACAGATACGCAGTATTTT. Together with reference TRBV5-1 and TRBJ2-3, the CDR3 gives the full variable domain: KAGVTQTPRYLIKTRGQQVTLSCSPISGHRSVSWYQQTPGQGLQFLFEYFSETQRNKGNFPGRFSGRQFSNSRSEMNVSTLELGDSALYLCASRVGLAGSTDTQYFGPGTRLTVL.

The chain links TRBV19 to TRBJ2-2; 7 positions agree with TRBD2. Per the germline V gene, CDR1 is LNHDA and CDR2 is SQIVND (reference sequence). J lost 4 bases, V lost 3 bases, and 5 bases had no gene match. The length of the CDR3 is 15 residues. CDR3 in DNA: TGTGCCAGTAGTATCGGGGGGACCTCCACCGGGGAGCTGTTTTTT. It codes for CASSIGGTSTGELFF.